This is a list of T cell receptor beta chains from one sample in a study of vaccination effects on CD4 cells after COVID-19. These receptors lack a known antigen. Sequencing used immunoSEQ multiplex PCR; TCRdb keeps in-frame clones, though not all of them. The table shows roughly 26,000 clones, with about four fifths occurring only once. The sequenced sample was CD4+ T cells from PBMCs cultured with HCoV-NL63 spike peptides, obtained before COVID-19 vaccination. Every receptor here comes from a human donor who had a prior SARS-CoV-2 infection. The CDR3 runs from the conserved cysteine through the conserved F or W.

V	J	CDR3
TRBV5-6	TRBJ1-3	CASSYRATSTIYF
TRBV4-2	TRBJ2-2	CASSRRGGLNTGELFF
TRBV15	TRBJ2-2	CATSSRLGPAGELFF
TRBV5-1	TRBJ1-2	CASRSGTDDGYTF
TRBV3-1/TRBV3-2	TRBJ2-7	CASSIRAGRFDLGQYF
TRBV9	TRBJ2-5	CASTRLGGSLETQYF
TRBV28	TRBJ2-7	CASSSTGFEQYF
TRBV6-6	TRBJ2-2	CASNLLNTGELFF
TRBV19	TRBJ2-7	CASSAYYPGTGPGEQYF
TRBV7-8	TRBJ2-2	CASSFSLWDRGYANTGELFF
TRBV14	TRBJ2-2	CASSLTGRYTGELFF
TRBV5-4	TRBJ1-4	CASSLVGGALSTNEKLFF
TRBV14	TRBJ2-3	CASSQSGADTQYF
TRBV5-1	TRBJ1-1	CASSLVPGLDTEAFF
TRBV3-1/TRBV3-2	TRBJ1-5	CASSDRALPRTAINQPQHF
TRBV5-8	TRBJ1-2	CASRTRTSNYGYTF
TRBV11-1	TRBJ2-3	CASNQRQTWSTDTQYF
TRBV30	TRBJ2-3	CAWSVQGDTQYF
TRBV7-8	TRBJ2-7	CASSLEGRGRLGPRYEQYF
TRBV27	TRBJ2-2	CARPPRGGGVFVGELFF
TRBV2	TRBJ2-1	CASRADRGNEQFF
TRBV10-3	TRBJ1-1	CAISGEGIEAFF